These T cell receptor beta chains were read from a single sample in a study of response to subunit inactivated influenza vaccine. TCRdb passed the RT-PCR reads through MiXCR, listing each CDR3 protein once. The sample includes about 540,000 distinct CDR3 sequences, roughly 25% of them seen just once. This same sample was also part of a study on T cells expressing NK-cell markers.

Source: CD4+ T cells sorted from PBMCs, taken less than 13 days after vaccination. All receptors derive from a middle-aged man who received an inactivated influenza vaccine. Both conserved end residues are part of each CDR3. D genes are given only for firm matches. Rows give clone size only sometimes, using once, few, many, or a class for an expanded clone.

TRBJ2-5	NA	TRBV29-1	15	TRBD2	TGCAGCGTTGCCTCCCCGGCTAGCGGGAGAAAGACCCAGTACTTC	CSVASPASGRKTQYF
TRBJ2-7	NA	TRBV24-1	13	NA	TGTGCCACCAGTGATCCGGGTTTCTACGAGCAGTACTTC	CATSDPGFYEQYF
TRBJ2-1	NA	TRBV6-1	15	NA	TGTGCCAGCAGAGACATTGGGGGTCCGGGCAATGAGCAGTTCTTC	CASRDIGGPGNEQFF
TRBJ2-7	few	TRBV6-2/TRBV6-3	12	NA	TGTGCCAGCAGTTGGCCTCAGGGGGAGCAGTACTTC	CASSWPQGEQYF
TRBJ2-5	NA	TRBV6-2/TRBV6-3	12	TRBD2	TGTGCCAGCAACCGGGGGGGGGAGACCCAGTACTTC	CASNRGGETQYF
TRBJ1-5	few	TRBV4-1	15	TRBD1	TGCGCCAGCAGCCTTGGGACAGGCTACCGTCAGCCCCAGCATTTT	CASSLGTGYRQPQHF
TRBJ1-1	few	TRBV5-1	13	NA	TGCGCCAGCAGGGGAAATTCGAACACTGAAGCTTTCTTT	CASRGNSNTEAFF
TRBJ1-1	NA	TRBV13	14	NA	TGTGCCAGCAGCTTCGGACCGAGAAACACTGAAGCTTTCTTT	CASSFGPRNTEAFF
TRBJ2-1	few	TRBV20-1	15	NA	TGCAGTGCTAGAGTAGCGGACCTCTCCTACAATGAGCAGTTCTTC	CSARVADLSYNEQFF
TRBJ1-1	few	TRBV12-3/TRBV12-4	15	NA	TGTGCCAGCAGCCCGCGGCGTGGGGGGGACACTGAAGCTTTCTTT	CASSPRRGGDTEAFF
TRBJ1-5	NA	TRBV3-1	15	TRBD1	TGTGCCAGCAGCCATAGGACAGGGGTAAATCAGCCCCAGCATTTT	CASSHRTGVNQPQHF
TRBJ2-1	few	TRBV9	16	NA	TGTGCCAGCAGCGTAGTCGGGGGCCACTCCTACAATGAGCAGTTCTTC	CASSVVGGHSYNEQFF
TRBJ2-7	few	TRBV10-3	14	TRBD1	TGTGCCATCAGTGAGCCACTGAGGGGGCAGGAGCAGTACTTC	CAISEPLRGQEQYF
TRBJ2-2	NA	TRBV24-1	13	NA	TGTGCCGCAGGGACGGTGAACACCGGGGAGCTGTTTTTT	CAAGTVNTGELFF
TRBJ2-5	few	TRBV18	14	NA	TGTGCCAGCTCACTGCAAAGACAGGCCGAGACCCAGTACTTC	CASSLQRQAETQYF
TRBJ2-3	few	TRBV24-1	16	NA	TGTGCCACCAGTGATTTCCCACGGGCGGGCACAGATACGCAGTATTTT	CATSDFPRAGTDTQYF
TRBJ1-1	few	TRBV5-1	14	TRBD1	TGCGCCAGCAGCTTCCCAGGGGGCAACACTGAAGCTTTCTTT	CASSFPGGNTEAFF
TRBJ2-1	many	TRBV29-1	16	TRBD2	TGCAGCGTTGAACCCGGACTAGCGGAAACCTACAATGAGCAGTTCTTC	CSVEPGLAETYNEQFF
TRBJ1-2	NA	TRBV28	14	NA	TGTGCCAGCAGCCTAGGGGGGGGGCGAAGTGGCTACACCTTC	CASSLGGGRSGYTF
TRBJ2-1	few	TRBV20-1	15	TRBD2	TGCAGTGCTATTCGACTAGCGATGAGTCTAAATGAGCAGTTCTTC	CSAIRLAMSLNEQFF
TRBJ1-4	NA	TRBV20-1	16	TRBD1	TGCAGTGCTAGTAGAGGGGGCCCTGCAACTAATGAAAAACTGTTTTTT	CSASRGGPATNEKLFF
TRBJ2-1	few	TRBV6-2/TRBV6-3	14	TRBD2	TGTGCCAGCAGTTCCGCGGGGGGGCCTGGTGAGCAGTTCTTC	CASSSAGGPGEQFF
TRBJ2-2	few	TRBV4-2	15	NA	TGTGCCAGCAGCCAAGAATCGGCGAACACCGGGGAGCTGTTTTTT	CASSQESANTGELFF
TRBJ2-7	NA	TRBV7-2	15	NA	TGTGCCAGCAGCTTAAGGCTTTTTAGCTCCTACGAGCAGTACTTC	CASSLRLFSSYEQYF
TRBJ2-7	NA	TRBV12-2	14	NA	TGTGCAAGTCGCTTAGCGGTGCAGGTCTCCGAGCAGTACTTC	CASRLAVQVSEQYF
TRBJ2-2	few	TRBV4-1	17	TRBD1	TGCGCCAGCAGCCAAGTCACAGGGGGCCGCGGCACCGGGGAGCTGTTTTTT	CASSQVTGGRGTGELFF
TRBJ2-7	NA	TRBV20-1	16	TRBD1	TGCAGTGCTAGGGGACAGGGGCAGAGACACTCCTACGAGCAGCACTTC	CSARGQGQRHSYEQHF
TRBJ2-1	NA	TRBV20-1	13	TRBD2	TGCAGTGCTGGAAGCGGGAATGGCGGTGAGCAGTTCTTC	CSAGSGNGGEQFF
TRBJ1-2	few	TRBV6-2/TRBV6-3	11	NA	TGTGCCAGCAGTTTAAGGTCCGGCTACACCTTC	CASSLRSGYTF
TRBJ2-2	NA	TRBV29-1	14	TRBD1	TGCAGCGTTCCATCCGACAGGGCTATCGGGGAGCTGTTTTTT	CSVPSDRAIGELFF
TRBJ2-1	NA	TRBV20-1	12	TRBD2	TGCAGTGCTCGCGGGGGGATGAATGAGCAGTTCTTC	CSARGGMNEQFF
TRBJ2-4	many	TRBV11-1	19	NA	TGTGCCAGCAGCCCAGCGATCAATTCACAGGGAAGGGCCAAAAACATTCAGTACTTC	CASSPAINSQGRAKNIQYF